This TCR beta chain was recorded in a study of OX40 agonist ivuxolimab in advanced cancers. This clone was counted a few times. Other nucleotide sequences in the sample specify the same CDR3. Sampling times: baseline, cycle 4 day 1, cycle 7 day 1. This CDR3 comprises 13 residues. Trimming removed 3 bases from V and 1 base from J, with 5 bases in between. The germline V gene encodes CDR1 MNHEY and CDR2 SVGAGI. Generated by immunoSEQ multiplex PCR, the TCRdb table keeps only in-frame clones and is missing some. Found here are fewer than 100,000 clones, about 80% of them singletons; the top ten hold over 1.1%.

The source was CD4+ or CD8+ T cells sorted from blood, collected in a trial of the OX40 agonist ivuxolimab. The TCR originated in an adult with an advanced solid tumor such as melanoma, head and neck, liver or kidney cancer. The rearrangement joins TRBV6-5 to TRBJ2-3; D gene unclear. The CDR3 here is CASSYLGTDTQYF. CDR3 sequence (DNA): TGTGCCAGCAGTTATTTGGGCACAGATACGCAGTATTTT.